The clone carrying this T cell receptor beta chain has just a few counts. The data derive from a study of shared clonotypes between healthy human individuals. Replicate PCRs run on sorted subsets employed approximately 180 ng DNA, 25,000 to 35,000 T cell genomes. Measured with immunoSEQ multiplex PCR; TCRdb has only the in-frame clones, and not every one. The data show approximately 2,300,000 clones, less than 95% seen once. Germline loops: CDR1 MNHEY, CDR2 SVGAGI. Trimming pared 10 bases from V and 2 bases from J, leaving 14 bases between. The CDR3 is 13 residues long. J is TRBJ1-1 and V is TRBV6-5; TRBD1 might be the D (5 bases). The clonotype was recovered from a man aged 18 to 30 in good health. Some clones in this sample may be carry-over from other donors' samples. The sample taken for sequencing was naive CD4+ T cells from PBMCs. The sample's subset: CD45RA+ positively selected. The CDR3 region is CAIRRGLNTEAFF. The DNA for the CDR3 is TGTGCCATTCGTCGGGGACTAAACACTGAAGCTTTCTTT.